The 28 T cell receptor beta chains in this list originate from one sample, sequenced in a study of blood T cell repertoires in COVID-19. Method: immunoSEQ multiplex PCR; TCRdb's copy keeps in-frame clones and lacks some. This sample carries 120,000 or so clones, 65% to 90% of them seen once, and the ten largest clones take more than 6.5%. The sequencing sample was made of peripheral blood. These receptors were collected from a man at least 80 years old with active or convalescent COVID-19.

The V and J genes are TRBV27 and TRBJ1-1; D is unclear. CDR3 length: 13 amino acids. The germline V gene encodes CDR1 MNHEY and CDR2 SMNVEV (reference sequence). V was clipped by 6 bases and J by 0 bases, with 8 bases between them. Here the CDR3 DNA reads TGTGCCAGCAGCCCGGGATTGAACACTGAAGCTTTCTTT. Its protein product is CASSPGLNTEAFF.

The gene calls are TRBV4-1 and TRBJ2-1; 10 nucleotides match TRBD2. CDR1 is MGHRA and CDR2 is YSYEKL in the germline V gene. The CDR3 is 14 residues long. With V trimmed by 5 bases and J by 5 bases, 3 bases remained unmatched. CDR3 in amino acids: CASSILAGDNEQFF. The CDR3 DNA reads as TGCGCCAGCAGCATCCTAGCGGGAGACAATGAGCAGTTCTTC.

This chain links TRBV7-3 with TRBJ2-7; tentative D call: TRBD2 (5 bases). Germline CDR1 reads SGHTA; CDR2 reads FQGTGA. V lost 1 base, J lost 6 bases, and 16 bases lay in between. The CDR3 loop spans 15 amino acids. The CDR3 coding sequence is TGTGCCAGCAGCTTAATTGCGGGTGCCGTAGGCGAGCAGTACTTC. Protein sequence: CASSLIAGAVGEQYF. Supplemented by reference TRBV7-3 and TRBJ2-7, the full variable domain reads GAGVSQTPSNKVTEKGKYVELRCDPISGHTALYWYRQSLGQGPEFLIYFQGTGAADDSGLPNDRFFAVRPEGSVSTLKIQRTERGDSAVYLCASSLIAGAVGEQYFGPGTRLTVT.

This clone has more than one count but fewer than ten. The chain combines TRBV7-8 with TRBJ2-1; D may be TRBD1 (5 bases). V lost 5 bases and J lost 2, with 10 bases in between. The CDR3 has 14 amino acids. Germline V CDR1 and CDR2: SGHVS, FQNEAQ. CDR3 in DNA: TGTGCCAGCAGCACGCAGGGTCCCTACAATGAGCAGTTCTTC. Translation: CASSTQGPYNEQFF.

This clone occurred once. The chain joins TRBV7-9 to TRBJ1-2; no definite D call. V lost 5 bases and J 6 bases, leaving 16 bases between the germline ends. Germline CDR1 SEHNR, CDR2 FQNEAQ (reference sequence). The CDR3 contains 14 residues. In nucleotides, the CDR3 is TGTGCCAGCAGCGGGTACAAGGTCGAGGATGGCTACACCTTC. This translates into CASSGYKVEDGYTF.

The chain uses TRBV10-3 and TRBJ2-3; TRBD2 aligns across 16 bases. Germline CDR1 ENHRY, CDR2 SYGVKD. Trimming at V came to 3 bases and at J to 5 bases, leaving 17 bases not matched to a gene. The CDR3 runs 21 residues. The chain's CDR3 is CAISDPFLSGTSGRAGDTQYF. Written as DNA, the CDR3 is TGTGCCATCAGTGATCCATTTCTTAGCGGGACTAGCGGGAGGGCCGGAGATACGCAGTATTTT.

The chain uses TRBV10-2 and TRBJ2-2; 9 positions match TRBD2. J lost 5 bases, V lost 5 bases, and 6 bases had no gene match. This CDR3 has 15 amino acids. Germline-derived CDR1 and CDR2 are WSHSY and SAAADI. The CDR3 spells CASSWTSALTGELFF. Written as DNA, the CDR3 is TGCGCCAGCAGTTGGACTAGCGCCCTTACCGGGGAGCTGTTTTTT.

The chain links TRBV6-5 to TRBJ2-2, with 7 bases aligning to TRBD2. The CDR3 totals 15 residues. After removal of 6 bases from V and 8 bases from J, the junction contained 12 bases not matched to a gene. CDR1 MNHEY and CDR2 SVGAGI come from the germline V gene. CDR3 bases: TGTGCCAGCAGACTCGGGGGGACTGGTATTGGGGAGCTGTTTTTT. It codes for CASRLGGTGIGELFF.

The chain uses TRBV6-5 and TRBJ1-2; 8 bases fit TRBD1. The V segment lost 7 bases and the J segment 3 bases; nucleotides outside the gene matches: 7. Germline-derived CDR1 and CDR2 are MNHEY and SVGAGI. The CDR3 consists of 14 residues. The CDR3 nucleotides are TGTGCCAGCACGAGGACAGGGCTTGACTATGGCTACACCTTC. Its translation: CASTRTGLDYGYTF.

The chain's CDR3 is CAIRGRGDTGELFF. CDR3 nucleotide sequence: TGTGCCATCAGGGGGAGGGGCGACACCGGGGAGCTGTTTTTT. This chain links TRBV10-3 with TRBJ2-2; 7 nucleotides align to TRBD2. CDR1 is ENHRY, CDR2 SYGVKD, per germline. The CDR3 has 14 residues. After removal of 6 bases from V and 3 bases from J, the junction contained 4 bases not matched to a gene.

This clone was detected only a few times. This chain links TRBV6-1 with TRBJ2-6; 8 positions agree with TRBD1. Per the germline V gene, CDR1 is MNHNS and CDR2 is SASEGT. Losses at the gene ends were 4 bases for V and 4 bases for J; bases not matched to a gene: 6. The CDR3 has 16 amino acids. The CDR3 protein is CASSAQGALGANVLTF. The CDR3, as DNA: TGTGCCAGCAGTGCCCAGGGGGCGCTCGGGGCCAACGTCCTGACTTTC.

The chain is built from TRBV5-1 and TRBJ1-5; possibly TRBD1 for D (6 bases). Germline CDR1 and CDR2: SGHRS and YFSETQ. V was shortened by 4 bases and J by 5 bases, with 7 bases between the two germline ends. CDR3 length equals 12 residues. The CDR3 region has the DNA TGCGCCAGCAGCCCAGGGGATCAGCCCCAGCATTTT. The encoded protein is CASSPGDQPQHF.

The rearrangement links TRBV3-1 (or the pseudogene TRBV3-2) to TRBJ1-2, with D maybe TRBD1 (5 bases). Per germline, CDR1 LGHDT and CDR2 YNNKEL (reference sequence). This CDR3 comprises 14 residues. Trimming stripped 0 bases from V and 4 bases from J, with 9 bases between. The CDR3 DNA follows: TGTGCCAGCAGCCAAGACACAGGCCTCTATGGCTACACCTTC. This sequence encodes CASSQDTGLYGYTF.

Points on this clone: The same CDR3 arises from other DNA sequences in this sample as well. The chain uses TRBV7-9 and TRBJ1-2; 7 bases fit TRBD1. Germline CDR1 and CDR2: SEHNR and FQNEAQ (reference sequence). The CDR3 has 14 residues. The ends lost 4 bases at V and 0 bases at J; junction bases unmatched: 2. The CDR3 loop is CASSYGTANYGYTF. In DNA, the CDR3 is TGTGCCAGCAGCTACGGGACAGCTAACTATGGCTACACCTTC.

The genes are TRBV27 and TRBJ1-2; D is possibly TRBD1 (6 bases). The CDR3 runs to 15 residues. Germline V CDR1 and CDR2: MNHEY, SMNVEV (reference sequence). The ends were cut back, 3 bases at V and 1 base at J, with 12 bases in the middle. The CDR3 bases are TGTGCCAGCAGTTTGGGGGCACCGAATAACTATGGCTACACCTTC. Translating it yields CASSLGAPNNYGYTF.

The chain couples TRBV19 to TRBJ1-2, with D perhaps matching TRBD1 (6 bases). The V and J ends lost 3 bases and 3 bases respectively, with 11 bases between them. Germline V gene lookup returns CDR1 LNHDA and CDR2 SQIVND (reference sequence). This CDR3 has 14 residues. The CDR3 region has the DNA TGTGCCAGTAGTATCGGACAGCACCACTATGGCTACACCTTC. As protein: CASSIGQHHYGYTF.

A note on this clone: Other DNA sequences within the sample encode an identical CDR3. This chain joins TRBV3-1 (or the pseudogene TRBV3-2) and TRBJ1-1, with D possibly matching TRBD1 (6 bases). The germline V gene encodes CDR1 LGHDT and CDR2 YNNKEL (reference sequence). Between the trimmed V and J ends, which lost 3 bases and 2 bases, there was a span of 7 bases. There are 13 residues in the CDR3. The chain's CDR3 is CASSHRGNTEAFF. CDR3 DNA: TGTGCCAGCAGCCACAGGGGTAACACTGAAGCTTTCTTT.

In its sample, this clone was seen a few times. The rearrangement joins TRBV19 to TRBJ1-1; TRBD1 matches at 9 bases. The V gene end was trimmed by 1 base and the J gene end by 0 bases; junction bases not matched to a gene: 6. The CDR3 has 17 residues. The germline V gene has CDR1 LNHDA and CDR2 SQIVND (reference sequence). The CDR3 DNA follows: TGTGCCAGTAGTATAGGGGACAGGGTTGACATGAACACTGAAGCTTTCTTT. Translated, it gives CASSIGDRVDMNTEAFF.

The rearrangement uses TRBV7-3 and TRBJ1-1; 9 bases map to TRBD1. The V gene's germline CDR1 is SGHTA and CDR2 FQGTGA. V shed 0 bases, J shed 12 bases, and the junction held 8 bases outside the gene matches. The CDR3 covers 14 residues. CDR3 nucleotide sequence: TGTGCCAGCAGCTTAACATCCGGGACAGGGTTTACTTTCTTT. This translates into CASSLTSGTGFTFF.

This clone was seen a single time. This CDR3 reads CASSSTSTDTQYF. As DNA, the CDR3 is TGTGCCAGCAGCTCCACTAGCACAGATACGCAGTATTTT. V gene TRBV7-3 combines with J gene TRBJ2-3; D unclear. CDR1 is SGHTA and CDR2 is FQGTGA in the germline V gene. The V end was cut by 4 bases, the J end by 0 bases, with 5 bases between. The CDR3 contains 13 residues.

This clone was detected only a few times. The V gene is TRBV6-6, the J gene TRBJ1-2; 7 bases match TRBD1. V trimming: 7 bases; J trimming: 2 bases; junction bases outside the gene matches: 4. Germline CDR1 is MNHNY and CDR2 is SVGAGI (reference sequence). CDR3 size: 13 residues. The CDR3 DNA sequence: TGTGCCAGCAAAATACAGGGGAACTATGGCTACACCTTC. Translating gives CASKIQGNYGYTF.

This sequence joins TRBV28 and TRBJ2-5; a possible D gene is TRBD2 (7 bases). Germline CDR1 reads MDHEN; CDR2 reads SYDVKM. Deletions cut 8 bases from V and 4 bases from J, with 17 bases between. This CDR3 comprises 14 residues. DNA for the CDR3: TGTGCCAGCCTGAGCTCAGGGGAGGGAGAGACCCAGTACTTC. It encodes CASLSSGEGETQYF.

The chain couples TRBV9 to TRBJ1-2; no firm D call. Germline CDR1 reads SGDLS; CDR2 reads YYNGEE. V lost 0 bases and J lost 5, with 14 bases in between. The CDR3 consists of 15 residues. DNA of the CDR3: TGTGCCAGCAGCGTAGGTGCCGAGGGCCATTATGGCTACACCTTC. Its protein is CASSVGAEGHYGYTF.

This chain uses TRBV7-2 with TRBJ2-7; 9 nucleotides agree with TRBD1. CDR1 and CDR2 from the germline V gene are SGHTA and FQGNSA. V gave up 0 bases and J gave up 4 bases; unmatched junction bases: 4. The CDR3 is 15 residues long. This CDR3 is CASSLAGQGLYEQYF. The CDR3 bases are TGTGCCAGCAGCTTAGCTGGACAGGGGTTGTACGAGCAGTACTTC.

A single count supports this clone. The chain carries TRBV19 and TRBJ1-4, with D tentatively TRBD1 (5 bases). CDR1 and CDR2 (germline): LNHDA, SQIVND (reference sequence). The V end was cut by 5 bases, the J end by 3 bases, with 16 bases between. This CDR3 has 16 amino acids. The CDR3 nucleotides are TGTGCCAGTAGTCACCGGGCCCGGGGGTCTAATGAAAAACTGTTTTTT. The encoded protein is CASSHRARGSNEKLFF.

V and J are TRBV7-9 and TRBJ1-2; the match to TRBD1 covers 8 bases. The CDR3 is 13 amino acids. Germline CDR1 reads SEHNR; CDR2 reads FQNEAQ (reference sequence). With V trimmed by 4 bases and J by 8 bases, 6 bases remained unmatched. CDR3 coding DNA: TGTGCCAGCAGCTCAAACAGGGGGATCGGCTACACCTTC. It encodes CASSSNRGIGYTF.

CDR3 sequence: CASSQTGFYEQYF. CDR3 DNA: TGCGCCAGCAGCCAAACAGGGTTCTACGAGCAGTACTTC. This chain joins TRBV4-1 and TRBJ2-7; D is possibly TRBD1 (6 bases). Germline V gene data show CDR1 as MGHRA and CDR2 as YSYEKL. This CDR3 has 13 amino acids. V was clipped by 2 bases and J by 3 bases, with 8 bases between them.

V usage is TRBV7-9 and J usage is TRBJ2-1, with TRBD2 matching 8 bases. In germline, CDR1 is SEHNR, CDR2 FQNEAQ (reference sequence). The CDR3 consists of 14 residues. V shed 0 bases, J shed 14 bases, and the junction held 9 bases outside the gene matches. The CDR3 protein is CASSLALSGAGEFF. The CDR3 DNA sequence: TGTGCCAGCAGCTTAGCGCTAAGTGGAGCGGGAGAGTTCTTC.